One and the same sample provided the 23 T cell receptor beta chains below, sequenced in a study of cytomegalovirus exposure and HLA in healthy donors. It was with 60 Vbeta and 13 Jbeta primers that the PCR ran. Assay used: immunoSEQ multiplex PCR; TCRdb lists only in-frame clones, some missing. The sample has tens of thousands of clones; the top ten hold around an eighth. Sequences were obtained from PBMCs. All receptors come from a woman in her sixties in good health and CMV-seropositive.

The V and J genes are TRBV7-2 and TRBJ2-7, with TRBD2 matching 9 bases. V was clipped by 5 bases and J by 4 bases; unmatched bases: 9. The length of the CDR3 is 15 residues. Germline values: CDR1 SGHTA, CDR2 FQGNSA. The CDR3 region has the DNA TGTGCCAGCAGCCATACGGCGGGGGGGCCATACGAGCAGTACTTC. It is translated as CASSHTAGGPYEQYF.

The V gene is TRBV5-3, the J gene TRBJ1-1; TRBD1 aligns across 11 bases. TRBV5-3 carries the ORF label, with uncertain function. V dropped 4 bases and J dropped 0; count of bases not matched to a gene: 8. The CDR3 totals 17 residues. The CDR3: CARSLRTGGKLNTEAFF. The CDR3 nucleotides are TGTGCCAGAAGCCTCCGGACAGGGGGCAAGTTGAACACTGAAGCTTTCTTT.

The chain joins TRBV7-9 to TRBJ2-3; 8 bases agree with TRBD1. This CDR3 contains 15 residues. The V gene end was trimmed by 4 bases and the J gene end by 3 bases; junction bases not matched to a gene: 6. Germline assignment: CDR1 SEHNR and CDR2 FQNEAQ (reference sequence). The CDR3 loop reads CASSSGQGWTDTQYF. CDR3 nucleotides: TGTGCCAGCAGCTCCGGACAGGGATGGACAGATACGCAGTATTTT.

This rearrangement joins TRBV28 to TRBJ1-1; TRBD1 agrees at 9 bases. V was pared by 8 bases and J by 3 bases, with 10 bases of the junction left unmatched. CDR1 is MDHEN and CDR2 is SYDVKM in the germline V gene. The CDR3 has 15 residues. Here the CDR3 DNA reads TGTGCCAGCGGACCGGGACAGGGAGCGGACACTGAAGCTTTCTTT. Translating gives CASGPGQGADTEAFF.

V gene TRBV27 combines with J gene TRBJ1-2, with D possibly matching TRBD1 (6 bases). Germline-derived CDR1 and CDR2 are MNHEY and SMNVEV (reference sequence). V was shortened by 6 bases and J by 7 bases, with 15 bases between the two germline ends. The CDR3 is made up of 13 amino acids. DNA of the CDR3: TGTGCCAGCAGCTCCCGGACAGCAGGTGGCTACACCTTC. Protein: CASSSRTAGGYTF.

V usage is TRBV4-3 and J usage is TRBJ1-5, with a weak D call TRBD1 (5 bases). V shed 0 bases and J shed 1 base, with 10 bases lying between them. This CDR3 is built from 16 residues. Germline V gene data show CDR1 as LGHNA and CDR2 as YSLEER. The CDR3 is CASSQDLRGSNQPQHF. The CDR3 coding sequence is TGCGCCAGCAGCCAAGATCTAAGGGGCAGCAATCAGCCCCAGCATTTT.

The chain carries TRBV19 and TRBJ1-4; no definite D call. Trimming cost V 3 bases and J 2 bases, with 13 bases left between them. CDR3 length equals 16 residues. CDR1 is LNHDA, CDR2 SQIVND, per germline (reference sequence). CDR3 sequence: CASSITYLATNEKLFF. In DNA form, the CDR3 reads TGTGCCAGTAGTATTACATATCTTGCCACTAATGAAAAACTGTTTTTT. The full variable domain, completed using reference TRBV19 and TRBJ1-4, is DGGITQSPKYLFRKEGQNVTLSCEQNLNHDAMYWYRQDPGQGLRLIYYSQIVNDFQKGDIAEGYSVSREKKESFPLTVTSAQKNPTAFYLCASSITYLATNEKLFFGSGTQLSVL.

The rearrangement links TRBV19 to TRBJ2-7; no firm D call. Germline V gene lookup returns CDR1 LNHDA and CDR2 SQIVND (reference sequence). Trimming pared 1 base from V and 0 bases from J, leaving 13 bases between. CDR3 length: 16 residues. CDR3 DNA: TGTGCCAGTAGTATAGGCCCCCGCTCGAGCTCCTACGAGCAGTACTTC. Its protein product is CASSIGPRSSSYEQYF.

This sequence joins TRBV6-6 and TRBJ1-1; perhaps TRBD1 as D (5 bases). Looked up from germline, CDR1 is MNHNY and CDR2 is SVGAGI (reference sequence). The germline V and J ends were trimmed by 7 bases and 1 base, with 13 bases remaining between them. The CDR3 consists of 14 residues. The chain's CDR3 is CASTPGRGNTEAFF. The CDR3 DNA reads as TGTGCCAGCACCCCAGGGCGGGGGAACACTGAAGCTTTCTTT.

This chain joins TRBV29-1 and TRBJ2-7, with 9 bases that match TRBD2. Trimming at V came to 3 bases and at J to 6 bases, leaving 6 bases not matched to a gene. The CDR3 runs 13 residues. The germline V gene has CDR1 SQVTM and CDR2 ANQGSEA. CDR3 in amino acids: CSVDGRGGGEQYF. The CDR3 nucleotides are TGCAGCGTTGATGGGCGGGGGGGTGGCGAGCAGTACTTC.

V gene TRBV29-1 combines with J gene TRBJ1-2, with 12 bases aligning to TRBD1. Germline lookup yields CDR1 SQVTM and CDR2 ANQGSEA. The CDR3 contains 13 residues. With V trimmed by 5 bases and J by 7 bases, 5 bases remained unmatched. CDR3 sequence (DNA): TGCAGCGTTTGGGACAGGGGGCGGTCTGGCTACACCTTC. Encoded protein: CSVWDRGRSGYTF.

The gene calls are TRBV11-2 and TRBJ2-1; TRBD2 agrees at 8 bases. V shed 5 bases and J 8 bases; nucleotides not matched to a gene: 11. The V gene's germline CDR1 is SGHAT and CDR2 FQNNGV. The CDR3 length is 15 residues. CDR3 DNA sequence: TGTGCCAGCAGCCAGTTTCCGGGACTAGGATATGAGCAGTTCTTC. Translated: CASSQFPGLGYEQFF.

The chain carries TRBV11-2 and TRBJ1-1; 9 bases match TRBD1. This CDR3 region has 14 residues. With V trimmed by 5 bases and J by 5 bases, 6 bases remained unmatched. Germline values: CDR1 SGHAT, CDR2 FQNNGV. This CDR3 is CASSQDRGATEAFF. For the CDR3, the DNA is TGTGCCAGCAGCCAGGACAGGGGAGCAACTGAAGCTTTCTTT.

This rearrangement joins TRBV7-2 to TRBJ1-2, with TRBD1 matching over 7 bases. The CDR3 length is 14 residues. Losses at the gene ends were 5 bases for V and 5 bases for J; bases not matched to a gene: 8. The germline CDR1 and CDR2 sequences are SGHTA and FQGNSA. The CDR3 is CASSPDRWRYGYTF. Here the CDR3 DNA reads TGTGCCAGCAGCCCGGACAGGTGGAGGTATGGCTACACCTTC. The entire variable domain, with the rest obtained from reference TRBV7-2 and TRBJ1-2, is as follows: GAGVSQSPSNKVTEKGKDVELRCDPISGHTALYWYRQSLGQGLEFLIYFQGNSAPDKSGLPSDRFSAERTGGSVSTLTIQRTQQEDSAVYLCASSPDRWRYGYTFGSGTRLTVV.

This sequence joins TRBV20-1 and TRBJ1-2, with 7 bases matching TRBD1. The germline CDR1 and CDR2 sequences are DFQATT and SNEGSKA (reference sequence). The CDR3 sequence is 11 residues long. This CDR3 reads CGLAGGYGYTF. CDR3 coding DNA: TGCGGATTAGCAGGGGGCTATGGCTACACCTTC.

The chain joins TRBV6-5 to TRBJ1-3, with D possibly being TRBD1 (6 bases). The CDR3 length is 15 residues. In germline, CDR1 is MNHEY, CDR2 SVGAGI. V was shortened by 8 bases and J by 3 bases, with 17 bases between the two germline ends. In DNA form, the CDR3 reads TGTGCCAGCGGCCTACAGGGTCCCCATGGAAACACCATATATTTT. Amino acids: CASGLQGPHGNTIYF.

The chain links TRBV6-6 to TRBJ1-5; 7 nucleotides agree with TRBD1. CDR3 length: 14 amino acids. CDR1 is MNHNY, CDR2 SVGAGI, per germline (reference sequence). Unmatched junction bases numbered 7, after V lost 10 bases and J lost 1 base. CDR3 sequence (DNA): TGTGCCATCCAGTGGGGACAGAGCAATCAGCCCCAGCATTTT. This gives the protein CAIQWGQSNQPQHF.

The rearrangement joins TRBV2 to TRBJ2-5; D uncertain. The CDR3 sequence is 12 residues long. V dropped 6 bases and J dropped 2 bases, with 7 bases sitting between them. In germline, CDR1 is SNHLY, CDR2 FYNNEI. CDR3 coding DNA: TGTGCCAGCAGAACAGTACAAGAGACCCAGTACTTC. This encodes CASRTVQETQYF.

V gene TRBV28 combines with J gene TRBJ2-7; D is ambiguous. From germline, CDR1 is MDHEN and CDR2 SYDVKM. This CDR3 has 14 amino acids. The ends were cut back, 3 bases at V and 3 bases at J, with 12 bases in the middle. CDR3 bases: TGTGCCAGCAGTTTGTCGGGTTCAATCTACGAGCAGTACTTC. Amino acid sequence: CASSLSGSIYEQYF.

The chain couples TRBV5-1 to TRBJ2-7; weak D call: TRBD2 (5 bases). CDR1 and CDR2 from the germline V gene are SGHRS and YFSETQ. The CDR3 has 13 residues. V lost 4 bases and J 2 bases, leaving 10 bases between the germline ends. CDR3: CASSPGNAYEQYF. The CDR3 DNA reads TGCGCCAGCAGCCCCGGGAATGCCTACGAGCAGTACTTC.

Regarding this clone: At the DNA level, this CDR3 is encoded by other sequences in the same sample as well. This chain links TRBV5-1 with TRBJ2-1; TRBD2 aligns across 7 bases. The V and J ends lost 3 bases and 0 bases, in that order; junction bases with no gene match: 6. The CDR3 is 16 amino acids. Germline V gene sequence: CDR1 SGHRS, CDR2 YFSETQ. CDR3 in DNA: TGCGCCAGCAGCTGGGGGGGGGAGAGCTCCTACAATGAGCAGTTCTTC. Its protein is CASSWGGESSYNEQFF.

This rearrangement joins TRBV18 to TRBJ1-1, with TRBD1 matching 8 bases. The CDR3 has 16 residues. CDR1 is KGHSH and CDR2 is LQKENI in the germline V gene. With 4 bases clipped from V and 4 bases from J, the junction kept 11 bases outside the gene matches. The CDR3 sequence: CASSQSYTTGGTEAFF. The DNA for the CDR3 is TGTGCCAGCTCACAATCGTACACCACAGGGGGCACTGAAGCTTTCTTT. Full variable domain (remainder filled in from reference TRBV18 and TRBJ1-1): NAGVMQNPRHLVRRRGQEARLRCSPMKGHSHVYWYRQLPEEGLKFMVYLQKENIIDESGMPKERFSAEFPKEGPSILRIQQVVRGDSAAYFCASSQSYTTGGTEAFFGQGTRLTVV.

V is TRBV5-1 and J is TRBJ2-5; 7 bases agree with TRBD2. Germline loops: CDR1 SGHRS, CDR2 YFSETQ. V shed 0 bases and J 3 bases; nucleotides not matched to a gene: 2. The CDR3 consists of 14 residues. The CDR3 nucleotides are TGCGCCAGCAGCTTGGTTCTAGCGGAAGAGACCCAGTACTTC. Protein sequence: CASSLVLAEETQYF.